The T cell receptor (beta chain) under discussion was sequenced for a study of shared clonotypes between healthy human individuals. Points from the study as a whole: Larger estimated richness was generally seen in naive subsets than in memory subsets.

To note about this clone: Its antigen remains unidentified.

The CDR3 sequence is 16 residues long. Germline V gene lookup returns CDR1 MDHEN and CDR2 SYDVKM. Trimming cost V 2 bases and J 7 bases; bases outside gene matches: 10. The assay was immunoSEQ multiplex PCR, and TCRdb's table has in-frame clones only and misses some. In the table there are over a million clones, approximately 98.5% of which are singletons. The origin of this receptor is a man aged 25 to 45 in good health. The V gene is TRBV28, the J gene TRBJ2-1, with 8 bases that match TRBD2. Sequencing was done on a sample of naive CD4+ T cells sorted from blood. The subset was: CD45RA+ positively selected. This CDR3 reads CASSLVSGGRLNEQFF. The CDR3 DNA follows: TGTGCCAGCAGTTTAGTCTCGGGAGGGCGACTTAATGAGCAGTTCTTC.